This TCR beta chain originates from a study of cytomegalovirus exposure and HLA in healthy donors. PCR involved 60 Vbeta and 13 Jbeta primers. Profiling relied on immunoSEQ multiplex PCR, and the TCRdb table lists in-frame clones only, not all of them. The table has about 140,000 clones, roughly 73% seen once. Trimming removed 0 bases from V and 1 base from J; junction bases left unmatched: 7. CDR1 SGHDN and CDR2 FVKESK come from the germline V gene. CDR3 length: 17 amino acids. The material sequenced was PBMCs. This clonotype originated in a man aged 35 to 55 in good health and CMV-seronegative. This chain uses TRBV14 with TRBJ2-3, with 7 bases aligning to TRBD1. The CDR3 bases are TGTGCCAGCAGCCAAGATATCCGTACAGGGGGCACAGATACGCAGTATTTT. Translated, it gives CASSQDIRTGGTDTQYF.